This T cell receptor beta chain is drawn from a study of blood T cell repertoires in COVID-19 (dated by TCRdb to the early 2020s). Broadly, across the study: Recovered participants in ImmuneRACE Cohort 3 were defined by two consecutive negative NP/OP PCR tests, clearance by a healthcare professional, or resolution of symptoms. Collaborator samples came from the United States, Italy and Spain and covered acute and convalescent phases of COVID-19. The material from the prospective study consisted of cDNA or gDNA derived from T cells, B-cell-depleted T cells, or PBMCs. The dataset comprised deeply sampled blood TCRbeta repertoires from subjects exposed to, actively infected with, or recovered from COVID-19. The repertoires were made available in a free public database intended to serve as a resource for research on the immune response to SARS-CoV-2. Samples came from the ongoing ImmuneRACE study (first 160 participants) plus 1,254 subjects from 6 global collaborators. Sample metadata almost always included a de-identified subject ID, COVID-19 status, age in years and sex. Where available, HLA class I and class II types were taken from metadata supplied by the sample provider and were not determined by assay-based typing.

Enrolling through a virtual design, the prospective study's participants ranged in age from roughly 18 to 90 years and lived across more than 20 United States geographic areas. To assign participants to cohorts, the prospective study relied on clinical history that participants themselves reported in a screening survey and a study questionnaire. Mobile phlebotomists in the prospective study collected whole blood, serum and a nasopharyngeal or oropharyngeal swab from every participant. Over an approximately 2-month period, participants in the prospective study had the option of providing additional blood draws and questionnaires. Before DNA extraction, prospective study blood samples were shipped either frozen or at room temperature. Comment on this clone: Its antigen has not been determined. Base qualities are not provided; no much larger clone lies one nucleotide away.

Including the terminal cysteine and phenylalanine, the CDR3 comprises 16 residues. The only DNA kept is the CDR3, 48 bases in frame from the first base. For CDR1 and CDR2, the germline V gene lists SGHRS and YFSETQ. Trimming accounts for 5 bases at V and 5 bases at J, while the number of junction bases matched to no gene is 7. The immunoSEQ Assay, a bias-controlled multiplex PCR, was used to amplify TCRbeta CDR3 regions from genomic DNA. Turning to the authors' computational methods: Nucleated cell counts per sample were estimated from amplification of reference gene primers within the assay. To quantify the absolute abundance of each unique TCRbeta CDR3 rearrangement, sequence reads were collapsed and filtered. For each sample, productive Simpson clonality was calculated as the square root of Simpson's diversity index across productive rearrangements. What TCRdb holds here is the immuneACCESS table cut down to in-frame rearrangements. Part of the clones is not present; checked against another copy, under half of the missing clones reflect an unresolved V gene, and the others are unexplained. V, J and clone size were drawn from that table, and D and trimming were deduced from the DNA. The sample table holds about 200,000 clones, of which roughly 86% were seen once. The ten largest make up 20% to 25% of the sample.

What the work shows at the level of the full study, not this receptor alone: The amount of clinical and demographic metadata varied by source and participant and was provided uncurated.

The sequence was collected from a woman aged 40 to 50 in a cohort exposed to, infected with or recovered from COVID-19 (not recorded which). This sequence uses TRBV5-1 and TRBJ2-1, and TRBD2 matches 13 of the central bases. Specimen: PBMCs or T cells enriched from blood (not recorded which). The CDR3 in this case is CASRGLAGTRDNEQFF. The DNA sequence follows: TGCGCCAGCAGGGGACTAGCGGGGACCCGTGACAATGAGCAGTTCTTC.